These 6 T cell receptor beta chains originate from one sample sequenced in a study of OX40 agonist ivuxolimab in advanced cancers. Some clones are missing from TCRdb's copy, which holds only in-frame ones; the method was immunoSEQ multiplex PCR. Of around 45,000 clones detected, approximately 77% appear once; the ten largest clones hold over 2%. The specimen comprised CD4+ or CD8+ T cells sorted from blood, sampled in a trial of the OX40 agonist ivuxolimab. The receptors were gathered from an adult with an advanced solid tumor such as melanoma, head and neck, liver or kidney cancer.

The chain joins TRBV15 to TRBJ1-2, with TRBD1 identical over 9 bases. V gave up 2 bases and J gave up 4 bases; unmatched junction bases: 5. The CDR3 runs to 15 residues. Germline V lookup: CDR1 LNHNV, CDR2 YYDKDF (reference sequence). The chain's CDR3 is CATSRPTGGGYGYTF. The CDR3 bases are TGTGCCACCAGCAGACCCACAGGGGGCGGCTATGGCTACACCTTC.

The gene calls are TRBV7-3 and TRBJ2-7, with 10 bases lining up with TRBD2. Germline V gene data show CDR1 as SGHTA and CDR2 as FQGTGA. V lost 2 bases, J lost 2 bases, and 3 bases stayed unmatched. The CDR3 spans 15 residues. CDR3 sequence reads: CASSLGAGGPYEQYF. The CDR3 coding sequence is TGTGCCAGCAGCTTAGGAGCGGGAGGGCCCTACGAGCAGTACTTC.

CDR3 nucleotide sequence: TGTGCCAGCAGCAAGCATACTAGCGGGAGGACGCTCTCCTACGAGCAGTACTTC. Translating it yields CASSKHTSGRTLSYEQYF. This sequence joins TRBV21-1 and TRBJ2-7; the D segment call TRBD2 is taken from the table without a DNA check. TRBV21-1 is a recognized pseudogene. CDR3 length: 18 residues.

This chain uses TRBV4-2 with TRBJ2-1, with 10 bases identical to TRBD2. Germline trimming cut 4 bases from V and 3 bases from J; bases unmatched to any gene: 6. This CDR3 comprises 16 residues. Looked up from germline, CDR1 is LGHNA and CDR2 is YNFKEQ. The CDR3 coding sequence is TGTGCCAGCAGCCCGACTACTAGCGGGATCTACAATGAGCAGTTCTTC. Translation: CASSPTTSGIYNEQFF.

The chain uses TRBV29-1 and TRBJ2-1; D tentatively reads TRBD1 or TRBD2 (5 bases each). The CDR3 sequence is 12 residues long. The V gene's germline CDR1 is SQVTM and CDR2 ANQGSEA. Trimming shortened V by 7 bases and J by 9 bases, and 16 bases separated the two germline ends. The CDR3 DNA is TGCAGCGCCGGGACGAACGGCGGTGAGCAGTTCTTC. Translating gives CSAGTNGGEQFF.

V gene TRBV10-3 combines with J gene TRBJ2-7; 12 bases map to TRBD1. Trimming removed 6 bases from V and 4 bases from J; junction bases left unmatched: 1. CDR1 and CDR2 (germline): ENHRY, SYGVKD. CDR3 length: 13 amino acids. CDR3 region: CAIRGQGAYEQYF. The DNA for the CDR3 is TGTGCCATCAGGGGACAGGGGGCGTACGAGCAGTACTTC.